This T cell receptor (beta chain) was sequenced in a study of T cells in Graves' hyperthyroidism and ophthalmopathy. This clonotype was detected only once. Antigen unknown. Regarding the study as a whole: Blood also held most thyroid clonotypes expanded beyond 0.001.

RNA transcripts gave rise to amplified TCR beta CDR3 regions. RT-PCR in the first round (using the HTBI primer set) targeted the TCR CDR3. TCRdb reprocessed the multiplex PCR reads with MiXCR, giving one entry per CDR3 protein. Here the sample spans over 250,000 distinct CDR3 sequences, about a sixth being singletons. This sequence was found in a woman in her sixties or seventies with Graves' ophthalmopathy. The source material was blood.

The CDR3: CASSSSGLQETQYF. CDR3 DNA: TGTGCCAGCAGCTCCTCGGGTCTTCAAGAGACCCAGTACTTC. V and J are TRBV28 and TRBJ2-5; D is unresolved. CDR3 length: 14 residues. V was shortened by 6 bases and J by 2 bases, with 13 bases between the two germline ends. The germline gives CDR1 MDHEN, CDR2 SYDVKM.